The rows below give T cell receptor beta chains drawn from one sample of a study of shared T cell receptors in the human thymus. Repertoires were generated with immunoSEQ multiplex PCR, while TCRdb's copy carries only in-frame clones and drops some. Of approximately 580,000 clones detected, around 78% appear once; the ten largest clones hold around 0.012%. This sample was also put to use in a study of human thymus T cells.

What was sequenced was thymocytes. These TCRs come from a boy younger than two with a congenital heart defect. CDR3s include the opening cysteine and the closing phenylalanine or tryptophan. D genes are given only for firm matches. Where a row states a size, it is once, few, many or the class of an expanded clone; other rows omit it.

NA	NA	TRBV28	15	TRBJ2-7	CASSHLAPSSYEQYF	TGTGCCAGCAGTCACCTAGCTCCAAGCTCCTACGAGCAGTACTTC
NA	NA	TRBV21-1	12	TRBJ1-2	CASRGGQYGYTF	TGTGCCAGCCGAGGGGGTCAATATGGCTACACCTTC
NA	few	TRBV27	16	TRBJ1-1	CASSLAPGRLDTEAFF	TGTGCCAGCAGCCTCGCCCCAGGGCGGTTGGACACTGAAGCTTTCTTT
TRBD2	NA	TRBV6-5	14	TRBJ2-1	CASSSGRGYNEQFF	TGTGCCAGCAGTAGCGGGAGAGGTTACAATGAGCAGTTCTTC
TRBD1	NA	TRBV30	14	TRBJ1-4	CAWRTGGAYEKLFF	TGTGCCTGGAGGACAGGGGGCGCATATGAAAAACTGTTTTTT
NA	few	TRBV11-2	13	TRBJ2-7	CASSLDRRDEQYF	TGTGCCAGCAGCTTAGATCGTAGAGACGAGCAGTACTTC
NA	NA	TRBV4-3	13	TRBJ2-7	CASSQEGGNEQYF	TGCGCCAGCAGCCAAGAGGGCGGGAACGAGCAGTACTTC
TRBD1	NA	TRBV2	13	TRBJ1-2	CASLGQPHYGYTF	TGTGCCAGTTTGGGACAGCCCCACTATGGCTACACCTTC
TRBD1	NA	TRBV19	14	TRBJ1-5	CASSPDRGRQPQHF	TGTGCCAGTAGTCCCGACAGGGGACGACAGCCCCAGCATTTT
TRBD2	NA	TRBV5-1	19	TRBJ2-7	CASSLCPRLGQRDSYEQYF	TGCGCCAGCAGCTTGTGCCCCAGGCTAGGGCAGCGGGACTCCTACGAGCAGTACTTC
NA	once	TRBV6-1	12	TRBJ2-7	CASRNQVYEQYF	TGTGCCAGCAGAAATCAGGTCTACGAGCAGTACTTC
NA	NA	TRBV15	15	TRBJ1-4	CATSIWTEPNEKLFF	TGTGCCACCAGCATTTGGACAGAACCTAATGAAAAACTGTTTTTT
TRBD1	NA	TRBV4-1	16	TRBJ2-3	CASSQNDRVSTDTQYF	TGCGCCAGCAGCCAAAATGACAGGGTCAGCACAGATACGCAGTATTTT
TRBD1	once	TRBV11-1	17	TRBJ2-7	CASSPTPRQGPSYEQYF	TGTGCCAGCAGCCCCACCCCCCGACAGGGTCCTTCCTACGAGCAGTACTTC
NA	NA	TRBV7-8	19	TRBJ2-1	CASSLVALALTSGYNEQFF	TGTGCCAGCAGCTTAGTGGCGCTAGCGTTGACTTCCGGCTACAATGAGCAGTTCTTC
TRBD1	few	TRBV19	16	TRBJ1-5	CASSWGTDRGHQPQHF	TGTGCCAGTAGCTGGGGAACGGACAGGGGGCATCAGCCCCAGCATTTT
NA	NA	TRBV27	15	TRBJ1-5	CASSLRGVSNQPQHF	TGTGCCAGCAGTTTACGGGGGGTTAGCAATCAGCCCCAGCATTTT
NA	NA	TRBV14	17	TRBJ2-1	CASSQGARRPPYNEQFF	TGTGCCAGCAGCCAAGGTGCCAGGAGGCCACCCTACAATGAGCAGTTCTTC
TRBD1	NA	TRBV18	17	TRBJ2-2	CASSPPWDREGSGELFF	TGTGCCAGCTCACCGCCCTGGGACAGGGAAGGGAGCGGGGAGCTGTTTTTT
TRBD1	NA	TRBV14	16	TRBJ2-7	CASSQRSPETGIEQYF	TGTGCCAGCAGCCAAAGATCCCCGGAGACAGGGATCGAGCAGTACTTC
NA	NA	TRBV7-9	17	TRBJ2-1	CASSLRMGGTIYNEQFF	TGTGCCAGCAGCTTACGGATGGGGGGAACGATATACAATGAGCAGTTCTTC
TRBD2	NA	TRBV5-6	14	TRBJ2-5	CASSFSSGGETQYF	TGTGCCAGCAGCTTTTCTTCGGGAGGGGAGACCCAGTACTTC
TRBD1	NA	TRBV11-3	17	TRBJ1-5	CASSLDDRDRSNQPQHF	TGTGCCAGCAGCTTGGATGACCGGGACAGGTCGAATCAGCCCCAGCATTTT
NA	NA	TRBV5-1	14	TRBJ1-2	CASSLVGGGLGYTF	TGCGCCAGCAGCTTGGTGGGGGGGGGCCTTGGCTACACCTTC
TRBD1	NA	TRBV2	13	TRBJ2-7	CASRDRSNYEQYF	TGTGCCAGCCGGGACAGGTCAAACTACGAGCAGTACTTC
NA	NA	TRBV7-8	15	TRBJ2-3	CASSHRQTSTDTQYF	TGTGCCAGCAGCCATAGACAGACAAGCACAGATACGCAGTATTTT
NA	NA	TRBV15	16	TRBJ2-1	CATSRALVREYNEQFF	TGTGCCACCAGCAGGGCGTTGGTAAGGGAGTACAATGAGCAGTTCTTC